This T cell receptor beta chain was observed in a study of T cell clones after liver transplantation. The overall study: TCRbeta sequencing after a pre-transplant mixed lymphocyte reaction identified graft-donor-reactive clones, later tracked in post-transplant blood. Graft-donor-reactive sequences were compared with third-party-reactive TCRbeta sequences from pre-transplant mixed lymphocyte reactions. Whole-study results and caveats: In most of the 8 subjects, circulating graft-donor-reactive CD4 TCRbeta sequences fell significantly after transplant.

This clone was seen a single time. Its specificity is unknown. CDR1 KGHSH and CDR2 LQKENI come from the germline V gene. The CDR3 totals 14 residues. V was cut by 3 bases and J by 5 bases, with 13 bases left in between. TCRdb keeps only in-frame clones here, not all; method: immunoSEQ multiplex PCR. The sample lists 93,000 or so clones, roughly four fifths occurring once. The source was CD4+ T cells from blood, collected around 44 months after liver transplant. The receptor was derived from a human patient who received a liver transplant. Some T cells may have originated in the graft donor. The gene calls are TRBV18 and TRBJ1-1; D gene unclear. In nucleotides, the CDR3 is TGTGCCAGCTCACCGGACCCCCGTGTTACTGAAGCTTTCTTT. Translation gives CASSPDPRVTEAFF.